The 20 T cell receptor beta chains below all came from one sample that was sequenced in a study of multiple sclerosis patients with progressive multifocal leukoencephalopathy. Time point defined: before natalizumab initiation. The assay was immunoSEQ multiplex PCR, and TCRdb's table has in-frame clones only and misses some. The top ten clones hold around 1.4% of a sample with 25,000 to 35,000 clones, around nine tenths of them seen once. Specimen: PBMCs. Receptors originate from a human donor with multiple sclerosis.

This chain joins TRBV30 and TRBJ2-5, with 11 bases fitting TRBD2. The CDR3 spans 16 residues. With 0 bases clipped from V and 3 bases from J, the junction kept 6 bases outside the gene matches. Per germline, CDR1 GTSNPN and CDR2 SVGIG (reference sequence). The CDR3 DNA follows: TGTGCCTGGAGTGTACCTGGGACTAGCGGCAAAGAGACCCAGTACTTC. Amino acid sequence: CAWSVPGTSGKETQYF.

The chain employs TRBV6-4 and TRBJ2-3; TRBD1 is a possible D gene (6 bases). CDR1 is MRHNA, CDR2 SNTAGT, per germline. Deletions cut 3 bases from V and 2 bases from J, with 9 bases between. The CDR3 length is 14 residues. The CDR3 DNA reads as TGTGCCAGCAGTGATGGACAGACCACAGATACGCAGTATTTT. Encoded protein: CASSDGQTTDTQYF.

The rearrangement joins TRBV4-1 to TRBJ2-5; 8 bases fit TRBD2. The better agreement between TRBJ2-7 and the DNA end casts doubt on the J call. The V gene's germline CDR1 is MGHRA and CDR2 YSYEKL. The length of the CDR3 is 16 residues. The CDR3 protein is CASSHPLAASPYEQYF. CDR3 sequence (DNA): TGCGCCAGCAGCCACCCACTAGCGGCCAGCCCCTACGAGCAGTACTTC.

Notes on this clone: The same CDR3 also results from other DNA sequences found in this sample. V is TRBV7-9 and J is TRBJ1-1, with D tentatively TRBD1 (5 bases). CDR1 is SEHNR, CDR2 FQNEAQ, per germline (reference sequence). The V end lost 5 bases, the J end lost 5 bases, and 21 bases lay between the germline ends. The CDR3 runs to 16 residues. The CDR3 nucleotides read TGTGCCAGCAGCCCGGGGGGGAAGTTAGGTAGGACTGAAGCTTTCTTT. Amino acids: CASSPGGKLGRTEAFF.

The chain links TRBV7-9 to TRBJ2-1; D remains ambiguous. The CDR3 has 13 residues. Germline assignment: CDR1 SEHNR and CDR2 FQNEAQ (reference sequence). V lost 5 bases, J lost 7 bases, and 12 bases lay in between. The CDR3 spells CASSRNGRNEQFF. Written as DNA, the CDR3 is TGTGCCAGCAGCAGAAATGGGCGGAATGAGCAGTTCTTC.

The sample holds a few counts of this clone. The V call is TRBV19, the J call TRBJ1-1; TRBD1 matches 7 bases. Germline V CDR1 and CDR2: LNHDA, SQIVND (reference sequence). The V and J ends lost 6 bases and 3 bases, in that order; junction bases with no gene match: 7. CDR3 length: 14 amino acids. CDR3 coding DNA: TGTGCCAGTAGGCACAGGGGCTGGGACACTGAAGCTTTCTTT. Translating it yields CASRHRGWDTEAFF. Complete variable domain (other parts from reference TRBV19 and TRBJ1-1): DGGITQSPKYLFRKEGQNVTLSCEQNLNHDAMYWYRQDPGQGLRLIYYSQIVNDFQKGDIAEGYSVSREKKESFPLTVTSAQKNPTAFYLCASRHRGWDTEAFFGQGTRLTVV.

The chain is built from TRBV6-1 and TRBJ1-6; no clear D. CDR1 and CDR2 (germline): MNHNS, SASEGT. Trimming pared 6 bases from V and 0 bases from J, leaving 6 bases between. The CDR3 totals 14 residues. CDR3 nucleotides: TGTGCCAGCAGGGAGAGCTCCTATAATTCACCCCTCCACTTT. Its translation is CASRESSYNSPLHF.

This clone occurred once. This chain uses TRBV18 with TRBJ2-3; 12 bases map to TRBD2. V gave up 5 bases and J gave up 2 bases; unmatched junction bases: 5. Germline-derived CDR1 and CDR2 are KGHSH and LQKENI. The CDR3 has 16 amino acids. The CDR3 reads CASSATSGSFTDTQYF. The CDR3, as DNA: TGTGCCAGCTCAGCGACTAGCGGGAGTTTCACAGATACGCAGTATTTT.

The V and J genes are TRBV7-9 and TRBJ2-1, with a tentative D call TRBD2 (6 bases). V was cut by 5 bases and J by 2 bases, with 13 bases left in between. The germline CDR1 and CDR2 sequences are SEHNR and FQNEAQ (reference sequence). The CDR3 runs 15 residues. The CDR3 here is CASSPGSPTYNEQFF. DNA for the CDR3: TGTGCCAGCAGCCCCGGGAGTCCGACCTACAATGAGCAGTTCTTC.

This clone was picked up one time. The rearrangement joins TRBV29-1 to TRBJ1-3, with D uncertain. V was pared by 5 bases and J by 0 bases, with 8 bases between. CDR1 and CDR2 from the germline V gene are SQVTM and ANQGSEA. This CDR3 region has 13 residues. In DNA form, the CDR3 reads TGCAGCGTTAAGTCGACCTCTGGAAACACCATATATTTT. This encodes CSVKSTSGNTIYF.

This rearrangement joins TRBV18 to TRBJ2-7, with D hard to call. The CDR3 has 13 residues. Per the germline V gene, CDR1 is KGHSH and CDR2 is LQKENI. The V end was cut by 0 bases, the J end by 6 bases, with 9 bases between. CDR3 in DNA: TGTGCCAGCTCACCACCTAGCCTCCGCGAGCAGTACTTC. It codes for CASSPPSLREQYF.

The rearrangement joins TRBV5-6 to TRBJ2-7, with D possibly matching TRBD2 (6 bases). The CDR3 has 15 residues. Germline V gene sequence: CDR1 SGHDT, CDR2 YYEEEE. With 4 bases removed from V and 0 bases from J, the gap between germline ends came to 14 bases. The CDR3: CASSPGLLSSYEQYF. The CDR3 DNA sequence: TGTGCCAGCAGCCCGGGACTCCTCAGCTCCTACGAGCAGTACTTC.

V gene TRBV21-1 combines with J gene TRBJ2-1; the table's D gene call, TRBD1, was not cross checked with the DNA. TRBV21-1 is listed as a pseudogene. The CDR3 is 15 amino acids. DNA for the CDR3: TGTGCCAGCAGCAACGGGGACAGGGGTGGGGGTTGGCAGTTCTTC. Translating gives CASSNGDRGGGWQFF.

V is TRBV6-6 and J is TRBJ2-1; D call uncertain. This CDR3 region has 16 residues. Germline CDR1 and CDR2: MNHNY and SVGAGI (reference sequence). V was pared by 2 bases and J by 1 base, with 12 bases between. This CDR3 reads CASSYNGLGSYNEQFF. The DNA for the CDR3 is TGTGCCAGCAGTTACAATGGGTTAGGGTCCTACAATGAGCAGTTCTTC.

The rearrangement uses TRBV29-1 and TRBJ2-7; TRBD1 or TRBD2 may be the D gene (5 bases each). The CDR3 sequence is 14 residues long. Trimming took off 4 bases at V and 1 base at J, with 14 bases between the two ends. Germline CDR1 is SQVTM and CDR2 is ANQGSEA. CDR3 bases: TGCAGCGTTGGCTCCCTCGGGGCATCCTACGAGCAGTACTTC. Translated: CSVGSLGASYEQYF.

V gene TRBV28 combines with J gene TRBJ2-3, with D maybe TRBD2 (5 bases). V lost 7 bases, J lost 5 bases, and 22 bases lay in between. This CDR3 has 16 residues. In germline, CDR1 is MDHEN, CDR2 SYDVKM. CDR3 DNA sequence: TGTGCCAGCACCCTCGCCGGGGAGTCTGTGCGAGATACGCAGTATTTT. Translated: CASTLAGESVRDTQYF.

This clone came up once. This chain links TRBV6-5 with TRBJ1-2; D is unresolved. The CDR3 totals 13 residues. Germline CDR1 and CDR2: MNHEY and SVGAGI. V was clipped by 0 bases and J by 5 bases, with 7 bases between them. This chain's CDR3 is CASSYSVRYGYTF. The DNA of the CDR3 is TGTGCCAGCAGTTACTCCGTCAGATATGGCTACACCTTC.

The V and J genes are TRBV2 and TRBJ2-1; D gene unclear. The CDR3 totals 14 residues. V shed 6 bases and J shed 7 bases, with 16 bases lying between them. Germline V CDR1 and CDR2: SNHLY, FYNNEI. The CDR3 DNA follows: TGTGCCAGCAGCCCAACTTTTCGGGCTAATGAGCAGTTCTTC. Its protein product is CASSPTFRANEQFF.

The chain couples TRBV7-6 to TRBJ2-1; 10 bases fit TRBD2. The V gene's germline CDR1 is SGHVS and CDR2 FNYEAQ. This CDR3 has 15 amino acids. After removal of 5 bases from V and 6 bases from J, the junction contained 7 bases not matched to a gene. CDR3 DNA sequence: TGTGCCAGCAGCCCTCTAGCGGGAGCATCCAATGAGCAGTTCTTC. Amino acids: CASSPLAGASNEQFF. The complete variable domain, with remaining parts taken from reference TRBV7-6 and TRBJ2-1, reads GAGVSQSPRYKVTKRGQDVALRCDPISGHVSLYWYRQALGQGPEFLTYFNYEAQQDKSGLPNDRFSAERPEGSISTLTIQRTEQRDSAMYRCASSPLAGASNEQFFGPGTRLTVL.

This CDR3 reads CASSLGSRGSYNEQFF. The CDR3 bases are TGTGCCAGCAGCTTAGGTAGCCGCGGCTCCTACAATGAGCAGTTCTTC. The rearrangement links TRBV7-8 to TRBJ2-1; D unresolved. Germline V gives CDR1 SGHVS, CDR2 FQNEAQ. The CDR3 contains 16 residues. V was shortened by 1 base and J by 0 bases, with 10 bases between the two germline ends.